This T cell receptor beta chain was captured by sequencing in a study of OX40 agonist ivuxolimab in advanced cancers. Study as a whole: The patients' treatment was ivuxolimab, an agonistic anti-OX40 (CD134) antibody.

CDR3 size: 15 residues. Trimming removed 7 bases at V and 1 base at J, with 14 bases between. CDR1 and CDR2 (germline): MNHEY, SVGAGI. Assay: immunoSEQ multiplex PCR; the TCRdb copy retains only in-frame clones and omits some. The sample shows tens of thousands of clones, approximately 91% of them seen only once. This clone is a singleton in its sample. The chain recombines TRBV6-5 with TRBJ1-5; D gene uncertain. The receptor's source is an adult with an advanced solid tumor such as melanoma, head and neck, liver or kidney cancer. Sequenced here: CD4+ or CD8+ T cells sorted from blood, sampled in a trial of the OX40 agonist ivuxolimab. CDR3 nucleotide sequence: TGTGCCAGCACCATACCGGGCGTGAGCAATCAGCCCCAGCATTTT. Encoded protein: CASTIPGVSNQPQHF.